Detailed here is one T cell receptor beta chain. The antigen is undetermined. This specimen belongs to a study of regulatory T cells in long-lasting Graves disease. Overall study results and limits: Possibly, accuracy suffered from the small sample size. Persistent disease samples used TRBV28, TRBJ1-2 and TRBJ2-5 preferentially. The analysis examined peripheral blood only and excluded thyroid tissue.

Sample time point: persistent/refractory GD, antithyroid drugs over 5 years with positive TRAb. Following extraction of RNA from PBMCs, that RNA was used to make the TCR library. American Thyroid Association guidelines served as the basis for diagnosing Graves' disease. Libraries of TCR beta came from iRepertoire HTBI primers plus Arm-PCR of CDR3 regions. TCRdb reprocessed the multiplex PCR reads with MiXCR, giving one entry per CDR3 protein. The top ten clones hold 7% to 9% of a sample with about 470,000 distinct CDR3 sequences, around a fifth of them seen once. Germline CDR1 reads SQVTM; CDR2 reads ANQGSEA. Deletions cut 3 bases from V and 4 bases from J, with 11 bases between. The CDR3 has 13 amino acids.

This sequence originates from a female donor with Graves disease. The chain employs TRBV29-1 and TRBJ2-3; a possible D gene is TRBD1 (5 bases). Sample: peripheral blood mononuclear cells (PBMCs), taken when the disease was refractory, from a patient treated with antithyroid drugs. CDR3 nucleotides: TGCAGCGTTGAGGCAGGGCCGGCAGATACGCAGTATTTT. This translates into CSVEAGPADTQYF.